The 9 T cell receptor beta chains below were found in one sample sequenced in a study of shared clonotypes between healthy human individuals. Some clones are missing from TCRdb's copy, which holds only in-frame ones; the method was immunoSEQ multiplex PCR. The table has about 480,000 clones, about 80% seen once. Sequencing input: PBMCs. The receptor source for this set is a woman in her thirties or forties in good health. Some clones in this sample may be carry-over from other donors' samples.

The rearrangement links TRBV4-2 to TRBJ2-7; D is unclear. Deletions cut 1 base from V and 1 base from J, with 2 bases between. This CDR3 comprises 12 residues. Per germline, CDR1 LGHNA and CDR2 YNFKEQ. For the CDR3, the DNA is TGTGCCAGCAGCCAAGGATCCTACGAGCAGTACTTC. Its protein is CASSQGSYEQYF.

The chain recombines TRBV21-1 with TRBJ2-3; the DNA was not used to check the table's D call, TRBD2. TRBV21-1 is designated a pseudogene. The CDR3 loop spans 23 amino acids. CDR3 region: CASSKPRHLGRWYERESTDTQYF. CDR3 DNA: TGTGCCAGCAGCAAACCAAGGCACCTCGGGCGTTGGTACGAGCGGGAGAGCACAGATACGCAGTATTTT.

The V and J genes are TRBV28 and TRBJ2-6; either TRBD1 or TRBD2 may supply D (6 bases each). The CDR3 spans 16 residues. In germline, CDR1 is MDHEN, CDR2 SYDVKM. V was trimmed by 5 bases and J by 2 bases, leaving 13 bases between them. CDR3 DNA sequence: TGTGCCAGCAGTGCGGGACACGTTCCTGGGGCCAACGTCCTGACTTTC. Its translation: CASSAGHVPGANVLTF. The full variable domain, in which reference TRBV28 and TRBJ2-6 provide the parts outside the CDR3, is DVKVTQSSRYLVKRTGEKVFLECVQDMDHENMFWYRQDPGLGLRLIYFSYDVKMKEKGDIPEGYSVSREKKERFSLILESASTNQTSMYLCASSAGHVPGANVLTFGAGSRLTVL.

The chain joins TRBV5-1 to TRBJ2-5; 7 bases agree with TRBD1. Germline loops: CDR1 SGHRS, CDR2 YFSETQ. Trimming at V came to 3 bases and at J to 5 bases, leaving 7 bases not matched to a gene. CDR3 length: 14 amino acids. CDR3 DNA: TGCGCCAGCAGCTCCCGACAGGGTGGGGAGACCCAGTACTTC. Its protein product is CASSSRQGGETQYF. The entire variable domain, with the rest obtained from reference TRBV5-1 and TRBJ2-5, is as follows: KAGVTQTPRYLIKTRGQQVTLSCSPISGHRSVSWYQQTPGQGLQFLFEYFSETQRNKGNFPGRFSGRQFSNSRSEMNVSTLELGDSALYLCASSSRQGGETQYFGPGTRLLVL.

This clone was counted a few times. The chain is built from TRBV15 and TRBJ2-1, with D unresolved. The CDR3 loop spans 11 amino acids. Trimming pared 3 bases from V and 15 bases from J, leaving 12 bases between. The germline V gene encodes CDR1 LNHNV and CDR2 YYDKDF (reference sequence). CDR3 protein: CATSSLVSWFF. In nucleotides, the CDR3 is TGTGCCACCAGCAGTCTAGTGTCTTGGTTCTTC.

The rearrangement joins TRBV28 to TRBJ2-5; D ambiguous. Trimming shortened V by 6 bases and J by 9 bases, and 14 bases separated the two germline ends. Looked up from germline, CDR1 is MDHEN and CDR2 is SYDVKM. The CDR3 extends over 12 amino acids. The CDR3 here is CASSERDSSQYF. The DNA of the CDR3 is TGTGCCAGCAGCGAACGAGATAGTTCCCAGTACTTC. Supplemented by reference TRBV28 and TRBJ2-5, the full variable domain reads DVKVTQSSRYLVKRTGEKVFLECVQDMDHENMFWYRQDPGLGLRLIYFSYDVKMKEKGDIPEGYSVSREKKERFSLILESASTNQTSMYLCASSERDSSQYFGPGTRLLVL.

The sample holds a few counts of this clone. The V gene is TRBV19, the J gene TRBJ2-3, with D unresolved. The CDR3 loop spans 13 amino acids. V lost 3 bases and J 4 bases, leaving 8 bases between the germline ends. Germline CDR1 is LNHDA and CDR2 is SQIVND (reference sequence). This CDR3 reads CASSIEGSDTQYF. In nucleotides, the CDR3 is TGTGCCAGTAGTATTGAAGGGTCAGATACGCAGTATTTT.

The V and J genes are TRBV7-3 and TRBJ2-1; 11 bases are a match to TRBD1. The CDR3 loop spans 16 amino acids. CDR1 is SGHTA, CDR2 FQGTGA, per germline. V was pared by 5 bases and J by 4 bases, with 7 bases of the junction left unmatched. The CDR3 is CASSIGQGALYNEQFF. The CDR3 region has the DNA TGTGCCAGCAGCATAGGACAGGGGGCTCTATACAATGAGCAGTTCTTC.

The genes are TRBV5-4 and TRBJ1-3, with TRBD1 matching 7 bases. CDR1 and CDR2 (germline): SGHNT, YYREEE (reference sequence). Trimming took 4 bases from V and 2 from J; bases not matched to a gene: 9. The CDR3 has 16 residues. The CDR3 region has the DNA TGTGCCAGCAGCCCGGCGGCAGGGGGAGCTGGAAACACCATATATTTT. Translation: CASSPAAGGAGNTIYF. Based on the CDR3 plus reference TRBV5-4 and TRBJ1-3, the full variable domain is ETGVTQSPTHLIKTRGQQVTLRCSSQSGHNTVSWYQQALGQGPQFIFQYYREEENGRGNFPPRFSGLQFPNYSSELNVNALELDDSALYLCASSPAAGGAGNTIYFGEGSWLTVV.